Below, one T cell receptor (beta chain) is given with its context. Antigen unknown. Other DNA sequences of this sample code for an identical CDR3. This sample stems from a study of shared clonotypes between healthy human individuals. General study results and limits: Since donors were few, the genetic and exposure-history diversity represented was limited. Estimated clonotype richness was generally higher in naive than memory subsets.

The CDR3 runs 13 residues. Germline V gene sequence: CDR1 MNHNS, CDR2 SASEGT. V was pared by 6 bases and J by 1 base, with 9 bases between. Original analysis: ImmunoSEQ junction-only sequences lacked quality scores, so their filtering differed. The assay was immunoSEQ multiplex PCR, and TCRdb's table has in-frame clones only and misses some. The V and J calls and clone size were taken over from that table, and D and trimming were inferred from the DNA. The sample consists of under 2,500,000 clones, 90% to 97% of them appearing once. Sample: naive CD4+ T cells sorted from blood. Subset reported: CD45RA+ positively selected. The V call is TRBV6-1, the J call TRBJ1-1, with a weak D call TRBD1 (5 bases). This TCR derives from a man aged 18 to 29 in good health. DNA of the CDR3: TGTGCCAGCAGCGTGACAGAGAACACTGAAGCTTTCTTT. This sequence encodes CASSVTENTEAFF.